This T cell receptor (beta chain) was profiled in a study of cytomegalovirus exposure and HLA in healthy donors. Points from the study as a whole: Overall, around 160 TCR beta chains were annotated as cytomegalovirus-associated.

V lost 6 bases and J lost 4, with 22 bases in between. The CDR3 covers 16 residues. Germline CDR1 and CDR2: MDHEN and SYDVKM. Primers: 60 Vbeta forward and 13 Jbeta reverse. Sequencing used immunoSEQ multiplex PCR; TCRdb keeps in-frame clones, though not all of them. The sample lists under 200,000 clones, roughly four fifths occurring once. A word on this clone: Its antigen is currently unknown.

This TCR derives from a girl aged 2 to 9 in good health and CMV-seropositive. This chain uses TRBV28 with TRBJ2-7; D possibly corresponds to TRBD1 (6 bases). Source material: PBMCs. CDR3 sequence reads: CASSSWTALVGYEQYF. The CDR3 DNA follows: TGTGCCAGCAGCAGTTGGACAGCCTTAGTGGGGTACGAGCAGTACTTC.